These 15 T cell receptor gamma chains came from one sample sequenced in a study of Vδ1+ human thymocytes. Points from the study as a whole: Highly polyclonal TRG and TRD repertoires with Gaussian CDR3 length distributions appeared in thymus.

The template was reverse-transcribed extracted RNA. CDR3 amplicons came from multiplex PCR with pooled V-gene forward and constant-region reverse primers. TCRdb called clones anew from the multiplex PCR reads with CATT. Of 6,500 to 10,000 gamma-chain clones in the sample, roughly three fifths were seen once. Their antigens are not known. Sample: Vdelta1+ gamma-delta thymocytes from the thymus. As for subset: FACS-sorted CD3+ TCRalphabeta- TCRVdelta1+ TCRVdelta2- thymocytes. Every receptor here comes from a girl under three years old who had congenital heart surgery.

About this clone: Given a much more abundant clone one base away, this may be a read error. Additional DNA sequences in this sample encode the identical CDR3. The genes are TRGV8 and TRGJ1 or TRGJ2. TCRdb leaves out the J gene; it was filled in here by matching the DNA to germline. CDR3 length equals 11 residues. V lost 5 bases, J lost 4 bases, and 2 bases stayed unmatched. Germline V gene sequence: CDR1 VENAVY, CDR2 YDSYNSRV. CDR3 sequence (DNA): TGTGCCACCTGGGGATATTATAAGAAACTCTTT. It codes for CATWGYYKKLF.

J is TRGJ1 or TRGJ2 and V is TRGV4. The J gene is absent in TCRdb and was assigned here via DNA matching to germline. Germline V CDR1 and CDR2: EGSTGY, YDSYTSSV. The V gene end was trimmed by 0 bases and the J gene end by 4 bases; junction bases not matched to a gene: 3. The CDR3 is made up of 13 amino acids. The CDR3 region has the DNA TGTGCCACCTGGGATGGGGTGTATTATAAGAAACTCTTT. Its protein is CATWDGVYYKKLF.

This chain connects TRGV2 to TRGJP2. TCRdb lists no J gene, so it was determined here by aligning the DNA to germline. V shed 0 bases, J shed 2 bases, and the junction held 3 bases outside the gene matches. The CDR3 is made up of 15 amino acids. CDR1 is EGSNGY and CDR2 is YDSYNSKV in the germline V gene. The CDR3 sequence: CATWDGGSSDWIKTF. The CDR3 bases are TGTGCCACCTGGGACGGGGGAAGTAGTGATTGGATCAAGACGTTT.

This sequence joins TRGV4 and TRGJ1 or TRGJ2. The trim removed 2 bases at V and 6 bases at J, leaving 4 bases unmatched. This CDR3 region has 12 residues. Germline loops: CDR1 EGSTGY, CDR2 YDSYTSSV. The CDR3 sequence: CATWDEGYKKLF. CDR3 nucleotide sequence: TGTGCCACCTGGGATGAGGGTTATAAGAAACTCTTT.

This chain links TRGV2 with TRGJP2. The J gene was not available in TCRdb and was assigned here by matching the DNA to germline segments. The CDR3 is 17 residues long. The V and J ends lost 2 bases and 5 bases, in that order; junction bases with no gene match: 14. CDR1 EGSNGY and CDR2 YDSYNSKV come from the germline V gene. CDR3 in amino acids: CATWDEGALVSDWIKTF. DNA for the CDR3: TGTGCCACCTGGGACGAGGGGGCCCTGGTAAGTGATTGGATCAAGACGTTT.

The chain employs TRGV9 and TRGJP. TCRdb gives no J gene; it was assigned here by matching the DNA to germline. The junction had 10 bases not matched to a gene; V was cut back by 0 bases and J by 5 bases. CDR3 length equals 19 residues. Germline values: CDR1 GITISATS, CDR2 ISYDGTV (reference sequence). CDR3: CALWEVERTEELGKKIKVF. In DNA form, the CDR3 reads TGTGCCTTGTGGGAGGTGGAGAGGACGGAAGAGTTGGGCAAAAAAATCAAGGTATTT.

The chain links TRGV3 to TRGJP2. TCRdb is silent on the J gene; assignment here came from matching the DNA to germline. Trimming removed 3 bases from V and 3 bases from J; junction bases left unmatched: 13. The CDR3 contains 17 residues. Germline assignment: CDR1 VTNTFY and CDR2 YDVSTARD (reference sequence). The CDR3 DNA reads TGTGCCACCTGGGACTTGTCAGCGAAAGGTAGTGATTGGATCAAGACGTTT. It is translated as CATWDLSAKGSDWIKTF.

The V call is TRGV9, the J call TRGJ1 or TRGJ2. The J gene comes from matching the DNA to germline here; TCRdb lacks it. CDR1 is GITISATS and CDR2 is ISYDGTV in the germline V gene (reference sequence). CDR3 size: 11 residues. V lost 5 bases and J lost 6; bases outside the gene matches: 4. Written as DNA, the CDR3 is TGTGCCTTGTGGGTGAGTTATAAGAAACTCTTT. Translating it yields CALWVSYKKLF.

The V gene is TRGV3, the J gene TRGJ1 or TRGJ2. Trimming cost V 3 bases and J 3 bases; bases outside gene matches: 5. Germline CDR1 and CDR2: VTNTFY and YDVSTARD (reference sequence). CDR3 size: 13 residues. The CDR3 spells CATWDLPYYKKLF. CDR3 sequence (DNA): TGTGCCACCTGGGACCTCCCTTATTATAAGAAACTCTTT.

As concerns this clone: At the DNA level, this CDR3 is encoded by other sequences in the same sample as well. This chain joins TRGV3 and TRGJP2. Matching the DNA to germline supplied the J gene, which TCRdb does not give. The V segment lost 5 bases and the J segment 4 bases; nucleotides outside the gene matches: 4. Germline CDR1 VTNTFY, CDR2 YDVSTARD (reference sequence). The CDR3 has 13 residues. CDR3 residues: CATWGISDWIKTF. Here the CDR3 DNA reads TGTGCCACCTGGGGGATTAGTGATTGGATCAAGACGTTT.

The V and J genes are TRGV4 and TRGJ1 or TRGJ2. Matching the DNA to germline supplied the J gene, which TCRdb does not give. The CDR3 loop spans 12 amino acids. Germline CDR1 EGSTGY, CDR2 YDSYTSSV. The junction had 6 bases not matched to a gene; V was cut back by 1 base and J by 9 bases. CDR3 residues: CATWDGPFKKLF. The CDR3 DNA reads TGTGCCACCTGGGATGGACCCTTTAAGAAACTCTTT.

This clone has just a few counts. The J gene is TRGJ1 or TRGJ2, the V gene TRGV9. As TCRdb names no J gene, one was assigned here on the basis of a DNA match to germline. Trimming at V came to 0 bases and at J to 5 bases, leaving 4 bases not matched to a gene. The germline V gene encodes CDR1 GITISATS and CDR2 ISYDGTV (reference sequence). The CDR3 is 13 amino acids. CDR3 residues: CALWEVPDYKKLF. CDR3 bases: TGTGCCTTGTGGGAGGTGCCGGATTATAAGAAACTCTTT.

V usage is TRGV8 and J usage is TRGJP2. The J gene, missing from TCRdb, was assigned here through DNA to germline matching. The CDR3 is made up of 22 amino acids. Germline V gene lookup returns CDR1 VENAVY and CDR2 YDSYNSRV. The junction had 29 bases not matched to a gene; V was cut back by 2 bases and J by 5 bases. CDR3 sequence reads: CATWDICPRTTRTPGSDWIKTF. The CDR3 DNA reads as TGTGCCACCTGGGATATTTGTCCACGAACAACGAGGACCCCTGGCAGTGATTGGATCAAGACGTTT.

The J gene is TRGJ1 or TRGJ2, the V gene TRGV3. TCRdb gives no J gene; it was assigned here by matching the DNA to germline. Germline CDR1 reads VTNTFY; CDR2 reads YDVSTARD (reference sequence). The V and J ends lost 3 bases and 12 bases, in that order; junction bases with no gene match: 8. The CDR3 covers 11 residues. DNA of the CDR3: TGTGCCACCTGGGACGGAGGGGGGAAACTCTTT. It specifies CATWDGGGKLF.

The gene calls are TRGV9 and TRGJ1 or TRGJ2. Germline V gene lookup returns CDR1 GITISATS and CDR2 ISYDGTV (reference sequence). This CDR3 has 11 amino acids. Losses at the gene ends were 0 bases for V and 11 bases for J; bases not matched to a gene: 4. The CDR3 DNA sequence: TGTGCCTTGTGGGAGGTGATGGAGAAACTCTTT. This encodes CALWEVMEKLF.